A selection of T cell receptor beta chains follows, all from one sample in a study of cytomegalovirus exposure and HLA in healthy donors. Some clones are missing from TCRdb's copy, which holds only in-frame ones; the method was immunoSEQ multiplex PCR. The table includes over 200,000 clones, just over 85% detected once. The sequencing input was PBMCs. These receptors were obtained from a woman younger than 35 in good health and CMV-seronegative. Both conserved end residues are part of each CDR3. Fields, in order: J gene, clone size, D gene, V gene, CDR3 DNA, CDR3 protein. A D gene is named only where the DNA matches it firmly. Not all rows give a size; the values are once, few, many and, for expanded clones, a class.

j_call: TRBJ2-7; clone_size: .; d_call: TRBD2; v_call: TRBV15; cdr3_nt: TGTGCCACCAGCAGAGAAGGGCGGGGGGCCCCCCTCGAGCAGTACTTC; cdr3_aa: CATSREGRGAPLEQYF
j_call: TRBJ1-1; clone_size: .; d_call: .; v_call: TRBV5-4; cdr3_nt: TGTGCCAGCAGCCCACTCCCCGGGGGGAACACTGAAGCTTTCTTT; cdr3_aa: CASSPLPGGNTEAFF
j_call: TRBJ2-7; clone_size: .; d_call: TRBD2; v_call: TRBV4-1; cdr3_nt: TGCGCCAGCAGCCTAGGGACTAGCGGGACCTACGAGCAGTACTTC; cdr3_aa: CASSLGTSGTYEQYF
j_call: TRBJ1-1; clone_size: .; d_call: .; v_call: TRBV28; cdr3_nt: TGTGCCAGCAGTGAGGACACCCGCATCGGGACTGAAGCTTTCTTT; cdr3_aa: CASSEDTRIGTEAFF
j_call: TRBJ2-7; clone_size: .; d_call: .; v_call: TRBV27; cdr3_nt: TGTGCCAGCAGTTTAGCCCAGGGTTACGAGCAGTACTTC; cdr3_aa: CASSLAQGYEQYF
j_call: TRBJ2-7; clone_size: few; d_call: .; v_call: TRBV10-1; cdr3_nt: TGCGCCAGCAGCCAGACAGTCTCCTACGAGCAGTACTTC; cdr3_aa: CASSQTVSYEQYF
j_call: TRBJ2-7; clone_size: once; d_call: TRBD2; v_call: TRBV29-1; cdr3_nt: TGCAGCGTGAGACTAGCGGGGTCCTACGAGCAGTACTTC; cdr3_aa: CSVRLAGSYEQYF
j_call: TRBJ1-5; clone_size: .; d_call: .; v_call: TRBV4-1; cdr3_nt: TGCGCCAGCAGCCAAGACTCCGATCAGCCCCAGCATTTT; cdr3_aa: CASSQDSDQPQHF
j_call: TRBJ1-4; clone_size: .; d_call: TRBD1; v_call: TRBV7-9; cdr3_nt: TGTGCCAGCAGCCCCCCGTTATCCGGGACAGATGCAACTAATGAAAAACTGTTTTTT; cdr3_aa: CASSPPLSGTDATNEKLFF
j_call: TRBJ2-5; clone_size: .; d_call: TRBD1; v_call: TRBV6-5; cdr3_nt: TGTGCCAGCAGCCGGAGGACAGGGGGAGAGACCCAGTACTTC; cdr3_aa: CASSRRTGGETQYF
j_call: TRBJ1-4; clone_size: .; d_call: TRBD1; v_call: TRBV27; cdr3_nt: TGTGCCAGCAGTTTAGGAGCCACCGGGACAGGAGGTGAAAAACTGTTTTTT; cdr3_aa: CASSLGATGTGGEKLFF
j_call: TRBJ2-1; clone_size: .; d_call: .; v_call: TRBV6-1; cdr3_nt: TGTGCCAGCAGCGAGGGAGGACGCTCCTACAATGAGCAGTTCTTC; cdr3_aa: CASSEGGRSYNEQFF
j_call: TRBJ2-1; clone_size: .; d_call: .; v_call: TRBV4-1; cdr3_nt: TGCGCCAGCAGCTGGGGGCTAGCGGTTATAAATGAGCAGTTCTTC; cdr3_aa: CASSWGLAVINEQFF
j_call: TRBJ2-7; clone_size: .; d_call: TRBD1; v_call: TRBV2; cdr3_nt: TGTGCCAGCAGTCAACCGGGACAGGGGGACGAGCAGTACTTC; cdr3_aa: CASSQPGQGDEQYF
j_call: TRBJ2-5; clone_size: .; d_call: TRBD2; v_call: TRBV15; cdr3_nt: TGTGCCACCAGCGGGGGGGATCTCACTGGGGAGACCCAGTACTTC; cdr3_aa: CATSGGDLTGETQYF
j_call: TRBJ1-4; clone_size: .; d_call: .; v_call: TRBV18; cdr3_nt: TGTGCCAGCTCACCACCGGGACTGCTTAATGAAAAACTGTTTTTT; cdr3_aa: CASSPPGLLNEKLFF
j_call: TRBJ2-5; clone_size: once; d_call: TRBD2; v_call: TRBV6-5; cdr3_nt: TGTGCCAGCAGTACTACAGCGGGAGTTTTTGAGACCCAGTACTTC; cdr3_aa: CASSTTAGVFETQYF
j_call: TRBJ2-7; clone_size: .; d_call: .; v_call: TRBV5-4; cdr3_nt: TGTGCCAGCAGCTTGGGTCTTGGAGAGGGTTTAAACGAGCAGTACTTC; cdr3_aa: CASSLGLGEGLNEQYF
j_call: TRBJ2-1; clone_size: .; d_call: TRBD2; v_call: TRBV11-1; cdr3_nt: TGTGCCAGCAGCCAGACTAGCGGGACGGGTTACAATGAGCAGTTCTTC; cdr3_aa: CASSQTSGTGYNEQFF
j_call: TRBJ2-1; clone_size: .; d_call: .; v_call: TRBV27; cdr3_nt: TGTGCCAGCAGTTTACTGGGGCTTCCCTCCTACAATGAGCAGTTCTTC; cdr3_aa: CASSLLGLPSYNEQFF
j_call: TRBJ2-2; clone_size: .; d_call: .; v_call: TRBV27; cdr3_nt: TGTGCCAGCAGGTCCGGGAAGAGGGAAACCGGGGAGCTGTTTTTT; cdr3_aa: CASRSGKRETGELFF
j_call: TRBJ2-7; clone_size: .; d_call: TRBD2; v_call: TRBV27; cdr3_nt: TGTGCCAGCAGTTCCCCGGGACTAGCGGGAGGGAGCTACGAGCAGTACTTC; cdr3_aa: CASSSPGLAGGSYEQYF
j_call: TRBJ2-3; clone_size: .; d_call: .; v_call: TRBV29-1; cdr3_nt: TGCAGCGTTGGGACATACACAGATACGCAGTATTTT; cdr3_aa: CSVGTYTDTQYF
j_call: TRBJ2-5; clone_size: .; d_call: TRBD1; v_call: TRBV7-9; cdr3_nt: TGTGCCAGCAGCTCCCCTAGGACAGGAGAGACCCAGTACTTC; cdr3_aa: CASSSPRTGETQYF
j_call: TRBJ2-1; clone_size: .; d_call: .; v_call: TRBV4-1; cdr3_nt: TGCGCCAGCAGCACTCGACAGAGCTCCTACAATGAGCAGTTCTTC; cdr3_aa: CASSTRQSSYNEQFF
j_call: TRBJ2-7; clone_size: .; d_call: .; v_call: TRBV4-1; cdr3_nt: TGCGCCAGCAGCCAAGATCCGTCGGCGGCCTACGAGCAGTACTTC; cdr3_aa: CASSQDPSAAYEQYF
j_call: TRBJ2-1; clone_size: .; d_call: .; v_call: TRBV28; cdr3_nt: TGTGCCAGCAGTTTGGCCGGGAAGAGCTCCTACAATGAGCAGTTCTTC; cdr3_aa: CASSLAGKSSYNEQFF
j_call: TRBJ1-2; clone_size: .; d_call: TRBD1; v_call: TRBV4-1; cdr3_nt: TGCGCCAGCAGCTTCCGACCGTCGGACAGGAGGGGGTTTGGCTACACCTTC; cdr3_aa: CASSFRPSDRRGFGYTF
j_call: TRBJ2-1; clone_size: .; d_call: .; v_call: TRBV29-1; cdr3_nt: TGCAGCGTTGAAGGCCAGACATACAATGAGCAGTTCTTC; cdr3_aa: CSVEGQTYNEQFF
j_call: TRBJ2-1; clone_size: .; d_call: TRBD2; v_call: TRBV6-5; cdr3_nt: TGTGCCAGCAGTTACAGGTCCCGGACTAGCGGCAATGAGCAGTTCTTC; cdr3_aa: CASSYRSRTSGNEQFF
j_call: TRBJ2-5; clone_size: .; d_call: .; v_call: TRBV15; cdr3_nt: TGTGCCACCAGCAGGTGGACAGTACAAGAGACCCAGTACTTC; cdr3_aa: CATSRWTVQETQYF
j_call: TRBJ2-7; clone_size: once; d_call: TRBD2; v_call: TRBV19; cdr3_nt: TGTGCCAGTAGAGGAGCGGGAGATTACGAGCAGTACTTC; cdr3_aa: CASRGAGDYEQYF
j_call: TRBJ1-1; clone_size: .; d_call: .; v_call: TRBV6-6; cdr3_nt: TGTGCCAGCAGTTACTCCAGGGTTATGAACACTGAAGCTTTCTTT; cdr3_aa: CASSYSRVMNTEAFF
j_call: TRBJ2-1; clone_size: .; d_call: .; v_call: TRBV28; cdr3_nt: TGTGCCAGCAGACCTTTGCTGGGGGGAGATAGCGGTGAGCAGTTCTTC; cdr3_aa: CASRPLLGGDSGEQFF
j_call: TRBJ2-3; clone_size: .; d_call: .; v_call: TRBV2; cdr3_nt: TGTGCCAGCAGTGACCCCCCAGCAGATACGCAGTATTTT; cdr3_aa: CASSDPPADTQYF
j_call: TRBJ1-1; clone_size: few; d_call: .; v_call: TRBV11-2; cdr3_nt: TGTGCCAGCACACTAGAGCCCACGGTCACTGAAGCTTTCTTT; cdr3_aa: CASTLEPTVTEAFF
j_call: TRBJ1-1; clone_size: .; d_call: TRBD1; v_call: TRBV15; cdr3_nt: TGTGCCACCAGCAGAGATACAGGGGTCGGTGAAGCTTTCTTT; cdr3_aa: CATSRDTGVGEAFF
j_call: TRBJ1-3; clone_size: .; d_call: .; v_call: TRBV5-1; cdr3_nt: TGCGCCAGCAGCCAGGGCCATTCAGGAAACACCATATATTTT; cdr3_aa: CASSQGHSGNTIYF
j_call: TRBJ1-1; clone_size: .; d_call: .; v_call: TRBV28; cdr3_nt: TGTGCCAGCACCATTACCGGGAACACTGAAGCTTTCTTT; cdr3_aa: CASTITGNTEAFF
j_call: TRBJ2-1; clone_size: .; d_call: .; v_call: TRBV11-2; cdr3_nt: TGTGCCAGCAGCTTACCCGGGACATACAATGAGCAGTTCTTC; cdr3_aa: CASSLPGTYNEQFF
j_call: TRBJ2-3; clone_size: .; d_call: TRBD2; v_call: TRBV2; cdr3_nt: TGTGCCAGCAGTGAACTAGCGGGAGGGCCTACAGATACGCAGTATTTT; cdr3_aa: CASSELAGGPTDTQYF
j_call: TRBJ2-3; clone_size: .; d_call: .; v_call: TRBV30; cdr3_nt: TGTGCCACGACCCCGGGCGGGGATACGCAGTATTTT; cdr3_aa: CATTPGGDTQYF